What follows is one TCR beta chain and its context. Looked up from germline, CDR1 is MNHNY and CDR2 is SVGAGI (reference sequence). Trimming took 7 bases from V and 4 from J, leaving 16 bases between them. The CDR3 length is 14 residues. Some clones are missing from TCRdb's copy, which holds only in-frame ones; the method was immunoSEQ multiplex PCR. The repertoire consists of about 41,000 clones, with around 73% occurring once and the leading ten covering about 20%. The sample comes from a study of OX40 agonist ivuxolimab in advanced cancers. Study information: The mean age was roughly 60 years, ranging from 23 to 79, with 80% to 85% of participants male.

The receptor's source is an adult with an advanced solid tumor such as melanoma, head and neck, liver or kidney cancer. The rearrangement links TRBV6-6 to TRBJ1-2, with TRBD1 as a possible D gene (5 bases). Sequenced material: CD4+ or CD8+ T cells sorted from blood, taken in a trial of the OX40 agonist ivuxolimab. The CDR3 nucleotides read TGTGCCAGCACTCCCGGGACGACGACCTATGGCTACACCTTC. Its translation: CASTPGTTTYGYTF.